This TCR beta chain came from a study of response to subunit inactivated influenza vaccine. This clonotype has more than one count but fewer than ten. MiXCR, run by TCRdb on the RT-PCR reads, gives a single entry per CDR3 protein. Of about 700,000 distinct CDR3 sequences detected, 11% to 15% appear once; the ten largest clones hold approximately 6.5%. The source is a man in his fifties who received an inactivated influenza vaccine. The material was PBMCs from blood, obtained less than 15 days before vaccination.

The chain's CDR3 is CASSLGQDPSTDTQYF. CDR3 nucleotide sequence: TGCGCCAGCAGCTTGGGACAAGACCCTAGCACAGATACGCAGTATTTT. The chain couples TRBV5-1 to TRBJ2-3; the D is unclear. CDR1 is SGHRS, CDR2 YFSETQ, per germline. CDR3 length equals 16 residues. Trimming cost V 0 bases and J 0 bases, with 11 bases left between them.